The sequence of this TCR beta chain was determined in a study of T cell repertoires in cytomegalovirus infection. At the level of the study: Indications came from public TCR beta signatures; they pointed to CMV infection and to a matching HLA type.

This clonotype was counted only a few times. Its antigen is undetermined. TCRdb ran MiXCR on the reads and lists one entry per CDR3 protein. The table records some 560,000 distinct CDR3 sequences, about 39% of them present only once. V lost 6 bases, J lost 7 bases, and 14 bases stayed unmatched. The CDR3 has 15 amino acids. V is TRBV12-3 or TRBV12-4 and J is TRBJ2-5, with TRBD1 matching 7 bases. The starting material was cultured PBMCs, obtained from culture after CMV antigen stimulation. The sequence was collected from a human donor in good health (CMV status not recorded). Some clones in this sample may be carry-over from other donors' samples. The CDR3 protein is CASSLRRGQKGTQYF. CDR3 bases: TGTGCCAGCAGCCTTCGCAGGGGACAGAAGGGGACCCAGTACTTC.